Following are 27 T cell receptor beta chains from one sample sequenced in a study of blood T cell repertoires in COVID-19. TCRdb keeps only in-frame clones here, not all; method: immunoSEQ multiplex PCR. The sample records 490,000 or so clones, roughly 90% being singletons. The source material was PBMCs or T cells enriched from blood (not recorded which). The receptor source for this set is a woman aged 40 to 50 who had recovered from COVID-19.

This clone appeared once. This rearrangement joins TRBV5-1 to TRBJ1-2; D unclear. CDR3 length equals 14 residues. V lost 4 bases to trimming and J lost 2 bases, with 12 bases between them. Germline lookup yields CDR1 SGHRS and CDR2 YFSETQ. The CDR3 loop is CASSTETANYGYTF. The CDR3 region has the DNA TGCGCCAGCAGCACGGAGACGGCGAACTATGGCTACACCTTC. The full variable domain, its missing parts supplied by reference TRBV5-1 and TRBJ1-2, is KAGVTQTPRYLIKTRGQQVTLSCSPISGHRSVSWYQQTPGQGLQFLFEYFSETQRNKGNFPGRFSGRQFSNSRSEMNVSTLELGDSALYLCASSTETANYGYTFGSGTRLTVV.

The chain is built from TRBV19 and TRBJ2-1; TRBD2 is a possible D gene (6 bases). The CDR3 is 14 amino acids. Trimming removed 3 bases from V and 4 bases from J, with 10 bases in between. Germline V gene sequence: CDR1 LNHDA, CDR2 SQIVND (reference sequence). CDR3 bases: TGTGCCAGTAGTATTGGCGGAGGGTACAATGAGCAGTTCTTC. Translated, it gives CASSIGGGYNEQFF.

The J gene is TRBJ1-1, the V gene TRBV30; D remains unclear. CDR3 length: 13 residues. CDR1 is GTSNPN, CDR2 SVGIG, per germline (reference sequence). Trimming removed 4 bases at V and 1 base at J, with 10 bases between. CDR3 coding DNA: TGTGCCTGGACTGTCACATGGAACACTGAAGCTTTCTTT. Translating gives CAWTVTWNTEAFF. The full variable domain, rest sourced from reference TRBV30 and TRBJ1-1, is SQTIHQWPATLVQPVGSPLSLECTVEGTSNPNLYWYRQAAGRGLQLLFYSVGIGQISSEVPQNLSASRPQDRQFILSSKKLLLSDSGFYLCAWTVTWNTEAFFGQGTRLTVV.

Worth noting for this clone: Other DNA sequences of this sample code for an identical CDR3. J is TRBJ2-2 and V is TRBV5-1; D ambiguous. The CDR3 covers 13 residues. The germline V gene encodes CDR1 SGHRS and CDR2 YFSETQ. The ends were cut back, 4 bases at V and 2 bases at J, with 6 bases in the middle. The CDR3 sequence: CASSPSNTGELFF. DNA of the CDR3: TGCGCCAGCAGCCCGAGTAACACCGGGGAGCTGTTTTTT.

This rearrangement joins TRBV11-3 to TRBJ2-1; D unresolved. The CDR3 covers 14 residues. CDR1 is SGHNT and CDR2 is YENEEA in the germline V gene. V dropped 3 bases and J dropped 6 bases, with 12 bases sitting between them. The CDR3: CASSFSSVLNEQFF. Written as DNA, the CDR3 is TGTGCCAGCAGCTTTAGCTCCGTCCTCAATGAGCAGTTCTTC.

The DNA of the CDR3 is TGCGCCAGCAGCTTGGTGGAGGGGGCGCAGGGCTACGAGCAGTACTTC. It encodes CASSLVEGAQGYEQYF. The chain combines TRBV5-1 with TRBJ2-7; the D gene is possibly TRBD1 (7 bases). CDR1 and CDR2 from the germline V gene are SGHRS and YFSETQ. CDR3 size: 16 residues. With 0 bases removed from V and 3 bases from J, the gap between germline ends came to 16 bases.

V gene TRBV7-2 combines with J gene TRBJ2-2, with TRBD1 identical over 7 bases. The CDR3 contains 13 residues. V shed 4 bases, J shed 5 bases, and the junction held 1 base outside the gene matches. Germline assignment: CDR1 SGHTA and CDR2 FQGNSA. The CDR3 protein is CASSSTGTGELFF. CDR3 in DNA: TGTGCCAGCAGCTCGACAGGGACCGGGGAGCTGTTTTTT.

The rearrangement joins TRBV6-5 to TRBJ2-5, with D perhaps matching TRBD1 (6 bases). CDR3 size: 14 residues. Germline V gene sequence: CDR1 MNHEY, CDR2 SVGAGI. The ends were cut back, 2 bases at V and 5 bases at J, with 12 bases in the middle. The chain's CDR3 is CASSYGSTGETQYF. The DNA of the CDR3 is TGTGCCAGCAGTTACGGCAGTACAGGGGAGACCCAGTACTTC.

CDR3 DNA sequence: TGTGCCAGCAGCAGGACAGGGAACGAGTACGAGCAGTACTTC. It is translated as CASSRTGNEYEQYF. The rearrangement links TRBV9 to TRBJ2-7; 8 bases align to TRBD1. The germline gives CDR1 SGDLS, CDR2 YYNGEE. The ends lost 4 bases at V and 4 bases at J; junction bases unmatched: 7. The CDR3 consists of 14 residues.

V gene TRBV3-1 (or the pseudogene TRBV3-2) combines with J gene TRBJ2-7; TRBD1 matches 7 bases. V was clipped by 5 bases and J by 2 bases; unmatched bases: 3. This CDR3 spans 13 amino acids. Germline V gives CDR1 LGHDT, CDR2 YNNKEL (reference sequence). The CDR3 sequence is CASSWQGAYEQYF. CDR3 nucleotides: TGTGCCAGCAGCTGGCAGGGGGCCTACGAGCAGTACTTC.

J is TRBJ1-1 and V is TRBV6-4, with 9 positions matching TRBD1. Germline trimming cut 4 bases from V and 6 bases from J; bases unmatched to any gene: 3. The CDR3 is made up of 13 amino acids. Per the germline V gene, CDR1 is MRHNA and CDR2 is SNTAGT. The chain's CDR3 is CASSVRTGAEAFF. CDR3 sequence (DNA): TGTGCCAGCAGTGTGAGGACAGGGGCTGAAGCTTTCTTT.

The CDR3: CASSLGEIPRGDEKLFF. The CDR3, as DNA: TGTGCCAGCAGCTTGGGTGAAATACCCCGAGGTGACGAAAAACTGTTTTTT. The V call is TRBV5-8, the J call TRBJ1-4; D unresolved. The CDR3 is 17 residues long. V was clipped by 0 bases and J by 8 bases, with 20 bases between them. In germline, CDR1 is SGHTS, CDR2 YDEGEE.

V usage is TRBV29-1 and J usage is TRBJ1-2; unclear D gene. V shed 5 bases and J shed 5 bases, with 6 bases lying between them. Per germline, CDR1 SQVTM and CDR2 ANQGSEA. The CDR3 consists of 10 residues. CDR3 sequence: CSVPGYGYTF. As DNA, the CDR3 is TGCAGCGTTCCGGGATATGGCTACACCTTC.

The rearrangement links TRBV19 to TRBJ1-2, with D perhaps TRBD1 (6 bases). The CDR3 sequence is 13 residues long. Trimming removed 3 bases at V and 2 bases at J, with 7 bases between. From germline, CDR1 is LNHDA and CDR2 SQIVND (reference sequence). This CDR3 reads CASSIQGNYGYTF. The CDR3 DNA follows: TGTGCCAGTAGTATCCAGGGGAACTATGGCTACACCTTC. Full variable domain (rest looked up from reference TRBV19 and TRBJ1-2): DGGITQSPKYLFRKEGQNVTLSCEQNLNHDAMYWYRQDPGQGLRLIYYSQIVNDFQKGDIAEGYSVSREKKESFPLTVTSAQKNPTAFYLCASSIQGNYGYTFGSGTRLTVV.

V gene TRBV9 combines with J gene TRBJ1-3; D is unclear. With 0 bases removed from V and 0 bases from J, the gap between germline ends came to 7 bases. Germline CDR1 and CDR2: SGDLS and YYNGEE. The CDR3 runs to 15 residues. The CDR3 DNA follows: TGTGCCAGCAGCGTAGTAGGAGACTCTGGAAACACCATATATTTT. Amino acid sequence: CASSVVGDSGNTIYF.

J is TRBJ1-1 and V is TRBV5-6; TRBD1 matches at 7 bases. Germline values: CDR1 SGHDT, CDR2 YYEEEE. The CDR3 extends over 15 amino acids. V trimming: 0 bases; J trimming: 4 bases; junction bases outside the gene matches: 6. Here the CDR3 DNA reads TGTGCCAGCAGCTTGGCGAACAGGGGATTCACTGAAGCTTTCTTT. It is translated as CASSLANRGFTEAFF.

The DNA for the CDR3 is TGTGCCAGCAGTCGATACGCTATCGAGCAGTACTTC. As protein: CASSRYAIEQYF. This chain links TRBV12-3 or TRBV12-4 with TRBJ2-7; D is unresolved. The CDR3 sequence is 12 residues long. V was shortened by 5 bases and J by 6 bases, with 11 bases between the two germline ends.

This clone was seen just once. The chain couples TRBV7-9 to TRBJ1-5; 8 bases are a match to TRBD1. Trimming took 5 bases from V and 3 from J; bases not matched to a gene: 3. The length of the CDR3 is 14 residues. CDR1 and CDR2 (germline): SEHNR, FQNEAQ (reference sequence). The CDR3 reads CASSTGQANQPQHF. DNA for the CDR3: TGTGCCAGCAGCACGGGACAGGCCAATCAGCCCCAGCATTTT.

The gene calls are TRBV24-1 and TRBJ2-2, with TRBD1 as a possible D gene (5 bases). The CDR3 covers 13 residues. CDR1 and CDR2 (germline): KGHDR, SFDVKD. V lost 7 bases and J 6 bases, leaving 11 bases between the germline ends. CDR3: CATSRAVAGELFF. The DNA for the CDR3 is TGTGCCACCAGCAGGGCAGTAGCCGGGGAGCTGTTTTTT.

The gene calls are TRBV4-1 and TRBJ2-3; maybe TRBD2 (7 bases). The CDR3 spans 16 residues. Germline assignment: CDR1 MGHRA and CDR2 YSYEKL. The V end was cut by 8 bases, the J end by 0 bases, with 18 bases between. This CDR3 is CASGGGSGISTDTQYF. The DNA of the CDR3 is TGCGCCAGCGGCGGGGGCTCGGGAATTAGCACAGATACGCAGTATTTT.

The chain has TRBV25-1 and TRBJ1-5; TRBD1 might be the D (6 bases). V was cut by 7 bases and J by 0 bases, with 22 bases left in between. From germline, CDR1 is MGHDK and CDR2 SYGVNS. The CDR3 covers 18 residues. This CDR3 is CASTPGVPSTYSNQPQHF. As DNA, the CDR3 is TGTGCCAGCACCCCAGGGGTCCCGTCAACTTATAGCAATCAGCCCCAGCATTTT.

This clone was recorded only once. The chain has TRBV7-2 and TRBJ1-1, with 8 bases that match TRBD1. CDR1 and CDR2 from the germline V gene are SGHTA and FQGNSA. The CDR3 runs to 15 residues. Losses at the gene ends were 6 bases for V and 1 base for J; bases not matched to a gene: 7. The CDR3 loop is CASSERQGKNTEAFF. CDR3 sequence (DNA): TGTGCCAGCAGTGAAAGACAGGGGAAGAACACTGAAGCTTTCTTT.

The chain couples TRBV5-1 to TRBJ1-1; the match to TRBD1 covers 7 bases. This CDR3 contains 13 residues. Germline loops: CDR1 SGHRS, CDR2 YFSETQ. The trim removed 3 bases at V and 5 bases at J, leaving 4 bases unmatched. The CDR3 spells CASSSEGATEAFF. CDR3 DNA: TGCGCCAGCAGCTCGGAGGGGGCAACTGAAGCTTTCTTT.

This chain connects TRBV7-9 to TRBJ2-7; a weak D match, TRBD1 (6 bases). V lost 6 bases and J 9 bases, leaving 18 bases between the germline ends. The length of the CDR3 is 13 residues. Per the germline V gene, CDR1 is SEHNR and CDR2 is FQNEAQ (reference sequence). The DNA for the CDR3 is TGTGCCAGCAGTCGAGACAGGCCCTCCGGGCAGTACTTC. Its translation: CASSRDRPSGQYF.

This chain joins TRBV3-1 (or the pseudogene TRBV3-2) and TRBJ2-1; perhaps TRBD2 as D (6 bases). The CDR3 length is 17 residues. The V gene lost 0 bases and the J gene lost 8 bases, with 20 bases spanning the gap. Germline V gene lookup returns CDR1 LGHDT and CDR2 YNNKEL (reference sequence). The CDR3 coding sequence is TGTGCCAGCAGCCAAGATGACACGGGGAGGTATAGGGATGAGCAGTTCTTC. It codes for CASSQDDTGRYRDEQFF.

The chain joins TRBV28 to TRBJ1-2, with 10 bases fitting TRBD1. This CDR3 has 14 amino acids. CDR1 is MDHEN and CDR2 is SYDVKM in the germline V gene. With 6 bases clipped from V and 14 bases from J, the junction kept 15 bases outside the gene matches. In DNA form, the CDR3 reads TGTGCCAGCAGCCCTCCCGGGACAGGGGTAAGGGGGACCTTC. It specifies CASSPPGTGVRGTF.

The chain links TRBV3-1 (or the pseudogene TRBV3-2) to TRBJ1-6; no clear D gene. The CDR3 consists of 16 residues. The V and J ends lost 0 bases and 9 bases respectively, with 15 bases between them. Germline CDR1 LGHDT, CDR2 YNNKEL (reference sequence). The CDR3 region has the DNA TGTGCCAGCAGCCAAGATTCGAGTACTTTTGCTTCACCCCTCCACTTT. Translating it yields CASSQDSSTFASPLHF.